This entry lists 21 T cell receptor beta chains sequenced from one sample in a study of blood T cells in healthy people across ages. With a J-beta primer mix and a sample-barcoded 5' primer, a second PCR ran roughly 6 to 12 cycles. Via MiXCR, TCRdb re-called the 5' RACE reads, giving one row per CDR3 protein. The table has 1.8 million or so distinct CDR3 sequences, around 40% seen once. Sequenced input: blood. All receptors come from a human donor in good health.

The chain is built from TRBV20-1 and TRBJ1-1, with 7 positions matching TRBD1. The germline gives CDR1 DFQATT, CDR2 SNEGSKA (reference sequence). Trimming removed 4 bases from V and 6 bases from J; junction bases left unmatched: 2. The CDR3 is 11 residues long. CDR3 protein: CSATGTAEAFF. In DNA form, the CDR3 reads TGCAGTGCTACCGGGACAGCTGAAGCTTTCTTT.

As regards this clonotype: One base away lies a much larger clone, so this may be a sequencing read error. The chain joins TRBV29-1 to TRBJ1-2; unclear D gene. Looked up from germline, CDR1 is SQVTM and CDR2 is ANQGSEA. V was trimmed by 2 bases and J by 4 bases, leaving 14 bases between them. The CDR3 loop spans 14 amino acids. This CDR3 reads CSVETGVMGYGYTF. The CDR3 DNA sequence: TGCAGCGTTGAAACCGGGGTGATGGGCTATGGCTACACCTTC.

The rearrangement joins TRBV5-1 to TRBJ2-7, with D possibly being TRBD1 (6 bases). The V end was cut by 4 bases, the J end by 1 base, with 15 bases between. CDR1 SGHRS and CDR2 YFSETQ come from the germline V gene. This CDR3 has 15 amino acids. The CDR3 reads CASSPPRTASYEQYF. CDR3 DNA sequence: TGCGCCAGCAGCCCGCCCCGGACAGCGTCCTACGAGCAGTACTTC.

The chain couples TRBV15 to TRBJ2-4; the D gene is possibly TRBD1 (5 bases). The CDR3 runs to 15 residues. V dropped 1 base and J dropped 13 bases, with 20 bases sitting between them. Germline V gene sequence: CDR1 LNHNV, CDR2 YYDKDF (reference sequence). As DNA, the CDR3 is TGTGCCACCAGCAGAGGACAGATACTAAACAATGAGCAGTACTTC. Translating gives CATSRGQILNNEQYF. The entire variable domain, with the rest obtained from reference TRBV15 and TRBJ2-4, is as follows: DAMVIQNPRYQVTQFGKPVTLSCSQTLNHNVMYWYQQKSSQAPKLLFHYYDKDFNNEADTPDNFQSRRPNTSFCFLDIRSPGLGDTAMYLCATSRGQILNNEQYFGAGTRLSVL.

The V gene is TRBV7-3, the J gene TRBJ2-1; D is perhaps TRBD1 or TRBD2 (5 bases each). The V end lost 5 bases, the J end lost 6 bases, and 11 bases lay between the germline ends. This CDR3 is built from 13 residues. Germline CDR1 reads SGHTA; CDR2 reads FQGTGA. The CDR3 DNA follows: TGTGCCAGCAGCCCCGGGGCAACCAATGAGCAGTTCTTC. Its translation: CASSPGATNEQFF.

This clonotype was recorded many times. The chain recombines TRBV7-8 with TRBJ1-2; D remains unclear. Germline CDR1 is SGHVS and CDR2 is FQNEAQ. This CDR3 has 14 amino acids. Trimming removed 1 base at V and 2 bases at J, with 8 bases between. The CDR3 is CASSLGPGNYGYTF. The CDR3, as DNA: TGTGCCAGCAGCTTAGGTCCGGGGAACTATGGCTACACCTTC.

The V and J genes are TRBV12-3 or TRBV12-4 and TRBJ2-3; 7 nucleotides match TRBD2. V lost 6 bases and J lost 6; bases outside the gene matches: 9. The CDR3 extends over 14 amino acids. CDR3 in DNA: TGTGCCAGCAGGGGACGGGGGGAGGGCGATACGCAGTATTTT. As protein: CASRGRGEGDTQYF.

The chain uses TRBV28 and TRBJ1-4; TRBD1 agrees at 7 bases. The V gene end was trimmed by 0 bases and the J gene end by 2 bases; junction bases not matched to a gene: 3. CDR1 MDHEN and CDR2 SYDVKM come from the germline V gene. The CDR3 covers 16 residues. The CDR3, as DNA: TGTGCCAGCAGTTTATGGCAGGGGGTTACTAATGAAAAACTGTTTTTT. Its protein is CASSLWQGVTNEKLFF.

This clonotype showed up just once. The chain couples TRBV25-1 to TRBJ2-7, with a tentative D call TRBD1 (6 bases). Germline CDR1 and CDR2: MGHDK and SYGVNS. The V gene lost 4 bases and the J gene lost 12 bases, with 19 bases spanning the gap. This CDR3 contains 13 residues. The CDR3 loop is CASSAELRDKTYF. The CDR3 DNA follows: TGTGCCAGCAGTGCCGAACTCCGGGACAAGACGTACTTC.

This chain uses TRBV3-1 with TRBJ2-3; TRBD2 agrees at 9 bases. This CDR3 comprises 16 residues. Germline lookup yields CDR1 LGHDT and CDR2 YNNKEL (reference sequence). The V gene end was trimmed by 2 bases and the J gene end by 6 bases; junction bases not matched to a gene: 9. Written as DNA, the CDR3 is TGTGCCAGCAGCCAATCCCTAGTAGCGGGGGTGGATACGCAGTATTTT. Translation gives CASSQSLVAGVDTQYF.

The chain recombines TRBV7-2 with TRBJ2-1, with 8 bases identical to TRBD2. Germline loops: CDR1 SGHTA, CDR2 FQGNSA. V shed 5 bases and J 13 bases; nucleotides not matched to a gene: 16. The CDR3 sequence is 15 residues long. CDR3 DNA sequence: TGTGCCAGCAGCATTACGGGACTAGTAGGAGAGACCCAGTTCTTC. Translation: CASSITGLVGETQFF.

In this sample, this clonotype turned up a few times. The CDR3 spells CASSQVGEGKVYEQYF. CDR3 nucleotide sequence: TGCGCCAGCAGCCAAGTCGGAGAGGGTAAAGTGTACGAGCAGTACTTC. This chain uses TRBV4-1 with TRBJ2-7, with D maybe TRBD2 (5 bases). The length of the CDR3 is 16 residues. Germline V CDR1 and CDR2: MGHRA, YSYEKL. The ends were cut back, 1 base at V and 4 bases at J, with 17 bases in the middle.

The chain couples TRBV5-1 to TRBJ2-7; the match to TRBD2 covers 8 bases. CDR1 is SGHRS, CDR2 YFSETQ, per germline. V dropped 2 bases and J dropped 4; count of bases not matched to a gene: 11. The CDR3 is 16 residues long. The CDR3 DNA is TGCGCCAGCAGCTTTGGTAGCGGGGTCCCAGGGTACGAGCAGTACTTC. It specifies CASSFGSGVPGYEQYF.

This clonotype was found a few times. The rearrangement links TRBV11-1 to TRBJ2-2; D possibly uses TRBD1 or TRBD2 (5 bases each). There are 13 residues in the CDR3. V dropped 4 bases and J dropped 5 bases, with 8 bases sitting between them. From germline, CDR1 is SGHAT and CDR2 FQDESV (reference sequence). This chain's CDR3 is CASSWDRTGELFF. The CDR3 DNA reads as TGTGCCAGCAGCTGGGACCGTACCGGGGAGCTGTTTTTT.

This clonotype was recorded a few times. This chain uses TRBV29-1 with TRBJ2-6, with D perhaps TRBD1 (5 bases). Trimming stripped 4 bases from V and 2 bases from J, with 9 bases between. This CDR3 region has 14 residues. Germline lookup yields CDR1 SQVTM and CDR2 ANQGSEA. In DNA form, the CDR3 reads TGCAGCGTTGCATTAGGGGCTGGGGCCAACGTCCTGACTTTC. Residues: CSVALGAGANVLTF.

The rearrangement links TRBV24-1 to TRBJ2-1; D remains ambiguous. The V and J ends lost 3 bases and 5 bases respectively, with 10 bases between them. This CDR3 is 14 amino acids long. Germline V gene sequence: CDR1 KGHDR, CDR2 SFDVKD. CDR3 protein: CATSDGSSNNEQFF. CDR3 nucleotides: TGTGCCACCAGTGATGGATCTTCTAACAATGAGCAGTTCTTC.

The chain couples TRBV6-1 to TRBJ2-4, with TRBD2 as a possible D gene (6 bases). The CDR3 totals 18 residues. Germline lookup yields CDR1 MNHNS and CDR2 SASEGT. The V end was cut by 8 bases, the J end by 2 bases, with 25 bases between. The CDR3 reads CASRPPLNGGLSKNIQYF. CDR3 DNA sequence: TGTGCCAGCCGGCCTCCATTAAACGGGGGTCTGTCCAAAAACATTCAGTACTTC.

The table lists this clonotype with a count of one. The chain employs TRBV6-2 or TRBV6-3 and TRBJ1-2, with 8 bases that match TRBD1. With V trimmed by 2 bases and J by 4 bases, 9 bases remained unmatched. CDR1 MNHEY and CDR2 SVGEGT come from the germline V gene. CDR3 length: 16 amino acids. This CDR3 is CASSYSHRGSIYGYTF. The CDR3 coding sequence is TGTGCCAGCAGTTACAGCCACAGGGGGTCGATCTATGGCTACACCTTC.

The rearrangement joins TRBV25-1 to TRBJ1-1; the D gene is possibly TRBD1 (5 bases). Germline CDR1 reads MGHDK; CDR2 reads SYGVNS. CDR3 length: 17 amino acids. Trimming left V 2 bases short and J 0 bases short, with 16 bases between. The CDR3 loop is CASSELLIGGMNTEAFF. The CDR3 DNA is TGTGCCAGCAGTGAACTCCTCATCGGGGGAATGAACACTGAAGCTTTCTTT.

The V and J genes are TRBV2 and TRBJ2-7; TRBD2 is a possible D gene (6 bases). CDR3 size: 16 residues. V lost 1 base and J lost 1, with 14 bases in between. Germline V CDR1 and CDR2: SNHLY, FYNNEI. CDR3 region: CASSEETGTASYEQYF. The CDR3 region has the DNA TGTGCCAGCAGTGAAGAGACCGGGACTGCTTCCTACGAGCAGTACTTC. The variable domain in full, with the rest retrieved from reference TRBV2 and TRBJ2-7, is EPEVTQTPSHQVTQMGQEVILRCVPISNHLYFYWYRQILGQKVEFLVSFYNNEISEKSEIFDDQFSVERPDGSNFTLKIRSTKLEDSAMYFCASSEETGTASYEQYFGPGTRLTVT.

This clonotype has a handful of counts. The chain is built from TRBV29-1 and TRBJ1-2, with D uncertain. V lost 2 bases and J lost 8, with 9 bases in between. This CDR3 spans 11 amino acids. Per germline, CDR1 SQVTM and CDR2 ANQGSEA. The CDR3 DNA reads TGCAGCGTTGAATATCGGAGCGGCTACACCTTC. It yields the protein CSVEYRSGYTF.